A selection of T cell receptor beta chains follows, all from one sample in a study of blood T cell repertoires in COVID-19. Sequenced by immunoSEQ multiplex PCR; TCRdb stores in-frame clones only, minus some. The sample carries under 130,000 clones, roughly 85% recorded once. Specimen: peripheral blood. These receptors were taken from a human donor in a cohort sampled during active COVID-19. The conserved cysteine and the conserved F or W are not part of the CDR3 here. Fields, in order: V gene, CDR3 protein.

>TRBV9
ASSVRPGSTDTQY
>TRBV4-1
ASSQVWPENYGYT
>TRBV3-1/TRBV3-2
ASKLTGMGETQY
>TRBV18
ASSPDREYTEAF
>TRBV6-1
ASSGIRGAPENIQY
>TRBV5-1
ASSWGLAGGLYNEQF
>TRBV25-1
ASSESVSYNEQF
>TRBV18
ASSILAGEYNEQF
>TRBV5-5
ASSAGPIMNTEAF
>TRBV5-1
ASSLSGAGHNEQF
>TRBV10-3
AISDAGNQPQH
>TRBV27
ASSSNPGLVYNEQF
>TRBV9
ASSTIAGGGETQY
>TRBV28
ASSRPSLIGGYNEQF
>TRBV3-1/TRBV3-2
ASSQVDRIQY
>TRBV7-9
ASSLGQGRTEAF
>TRBV7-8
ASSFTSGRTDTQY
>TRBV7-6
ASSLAPLVGGPGETQY
>TRBV23-1
ASSQTPDMNTEAF
>TRBV5-6
ASSLARQYPGNTIY
>TRBV5-4
ASSLTGLAGEAAYEQY
>TRBV12-5
ASGRDKAVYEQY
>TRBV6-2/TRBV6-3
ASSSGTGAHEQY
>TRBV5-4
ASSLGQGGAYEQY
>TRBV5-1
ASTNTGLASLFSSTDTQY
>TRBV5-1
ASSQRTVTDTQY
>TRBV24-1
ATSEQGDSSPLH
>TRBV5-1
ASSHSEVSGNTIY
>TRBV4-1
ASSQARSGRAMNEQF
>TRBV5-1
ASSLVEAGLYNEQF
>TRBV15
ATSGTGSLGETQY
>TRBV21-1
ASIPPGEYEQY
>TRBV5-5
ASRQGAERIEAF
>TRBV29-1
SVEVGQAGTQH
>TRBV6-6
ASKTTGYNEQF
>TRBV29-1
SVVVRGRGGNTIY
>TRBV5-4
ASSLSAGYNEQF